The source of this T cell receptor beta chain is a study of beta chain features in type 1 diabetes (dated by TCRdb to the late 2010s). Study-level background: No differences in mean age, gender distribution, total cell number or subset yield were found between patients and healthy donors. Regulatory and stem cell-like memory subsets were obtained from only 8 patients and about 8 healthy donors, while naive and central memory subsets were obtained from all 28 donors. The study compared the TCRB repertoires of sorted circulating CD4+ T cell subsets in recently diagnosed type 1 diabetes patients with those in matched healthy donors. A total of 90 million to 130 million sorted cells were examined across all samples, and a strong correlation was observed between cell number per subset and RNA yield. Results and caveats for the whole study, not just this receptor: A moderate but significant shortening of TCRB CDR3 length was observed in type 1 diabetes patients in all four CD4+ subsets. Because the HLA sub-analyses included only small numbers of individuals, any influence of HLA type on TCRB rearrangement was left unresolved. Because cDNA was sequenced instead of genomic DNA, highly expressing activated cells could be over-represented, though the groups showed no difference in activation or CD3 levels. Naive, central memory and regulatory TCRB repertoires appeared to be more alike among patients than among healthy donors. At VDJ recombination sites, patients with type 1 diabetes made fewer insertions and deleted more nucleotides, a pattern implying thymic rearrangement abnormalities. Shorter templates might be favored by PCR, yet because patient and control samples were amplified and corrected together, any such skew would affect both groups equally.

A single peripheral blood draw of around 100 mL on average was collected from each donor into heparinised tubes. A BD FACSAria II and a panel including CD45RO, CCR7, CD25, CD127, CD95 and CD27 were used to sort naive, central memory, regulatory and stem cell-like memory CD4+ T cells. A purity above 95% was achieved for all sorted populations. Right away, PBMCs were isolated by Lymphoprep density gradient centrifugation and were stained directly, with no culture step. So that batch effects would be minimized, each experiment stained and sorted samples in pairs, pairing one healthy donor with one patient. V was cut back by 6 bases and J by 5 bases, leaving a gap of 13 bases between them. From the cysteine up to the phenylalanine, the CDR3 has a length of 13 residues. Here the CDR3 DNA is all that survives: 39 bases in frame from base 1. CDR1 and CDR2, looked up from the germline V gene, are SGHTA and FQGNSA.

The entire amount of isolated RNA was reverse transcribed using the High Capacity cDNA Reverse Transcription Kit, so the sequenced TCRB transcripts were expressed ones. Naive, central memory and regulatory T cell samples underwent deep immunoSEQ sequencing, averaging about 3.57 million total reads per sample. Sorted cells were lysed in RLT buffer, and RNA was extracted using DNase-treated RNeasy Micro or Mini kits according to cell number. Each cell subset was processed on its own to prevent cross-contamination, while patient and healthy donor samples were processed together. TCRB sequences were amplified from cDNA with the immunoSEQ multiplex PCR, producing 87-bp fragments spanning the CDR3 region. Sequencing of the amplicons was performed on the Illumina HiSeq platform. The source study handled its data this way. PCR bias was computationally corrected using synthetic template baselines, reads within Hamming distance 2 were collapsed, and singletons that could not be merged were discarded. Reads were aligned against IMGT to assign V, D and J genes, CDR3 length and insertions or deletions at six rearrangement sites. Within each subset, clonotype counts were normalized to sorted cell number, and only after that were true diversity and Gini coefficients computed with the tcR R package. Repertoire sharing was quantified using the overlap coefficient calculated on TCRB nucleotide sequences. As a proxy for the pre-selection repertoire, out-of-frame TCRB sequences from naive cells were analyzed. TCRdb holds this immuneACCESS table with in-frame rearrangements only. Some clones are missing; in checked studies, unresolved V genes explain under half, and the rest has no known cause. V, J and clone size reflect that table, while D and trimming were determined from the DNA. The sample data list over 700,000 clones, and under 20% of these were observed just once. The ten top clones hold 0.02% to 0.025% of the sample.

Worth noting for this clone: There is no known antigen for this receptor. Base quality data are lacking; no much larger clone is found one base away.

The receptor chain draws on TRBV7-2 and TRBJ2-5; TRBD1 might be the D gene, on 6 matching bases. The material sequenced was naive CD4+ T cells from blood. The intended sense of this specimen's cell subset or site label: true naive CD4+ T cells. The receptor was derived from a woman between 18 and 29 years old in good health. The nucleotides are TGTGCCAGCAGACAGGGAAGGGCGGAGACCCAGTACTTC. Its protein is CASRQGRAETQYF. Here the CDR3 is joined to the reference TRBV7-2 and TRBJ2-5 genes, and the full variable domain is: GAGVSQSPSNKVTEKGKDVELRCDPISGHTALYWYRQSLGQGLEFLIYFQGNSAPDKSGLPSDRFSAERTGGSVSTLTIQRTQQEDSAVYLCASRQGRAETQYFGPGTRLLVL.